The source of this T cell receptor beta chain is a study of blood T cells in healthy people across ages. The authors ran a second PCR of about 7 to 11 cycles using a sample-barcoded 5' primer and a J-beta primer mix. A single record per CDR3 protein comes from TCRdb applying MiXCR to the 5' RACE reads. The data hold fewer than 2,000,000 distinct CDR3 sequences, with about 39% observed a single time. The receptor's source is a human donor in good health. The sequenced sample was blood.

In nucleotides, the CDR3 is TGCAGCGTGACAGGGCTAGTTGCTGGGGCCAACGTCCTGACTTTC. It codes for CSVTGLVAGANVLTF. The chain carries TRBV29-1 and TRBJ2-6, with 7 nucleotides matching TRBD1. The CDR3 loop spans 15 amino acids. Germline-derived CDR1 and CDR2 are SQVTM and ANQGSEA. V gave up 6 bases and J gave up 2 bases; unmatched junction bases: 7.